A single sample is the source of the 21 T cell receptor beta chains below, sequenced in a study of vaccination and CD4 T cells after COVID-19. Sequencing of the DNA from cultured CD4+ T cells was carried out with the Oncomine TCR Beta short-read assay. TCRdb called the PCR reads again in MiXCR, with one record for every CDR3 protein. The repertoire holds more than 15,000 distinct CDR3 sequences, with 35% to 50% as singletons. The sample's treatment: approximately nine-day PBMC culture with coronavirus spike peptide pools or control peptides (ViraFEST assay). These TCRs are of unknown antigen specificity. The sequencing sample was made of CD4+ T cells from blood, cultured in vitro. The receptors come from a human donor who had recovered from COVID-19.

This sequence joins TRBV20-1 and TRBJ2-2, with a weak D call TRBD2 (6 bases). Trimming cost V 5 bases and J 2 bases, with 12 bases left between them. This CDR3 has 14 residues. Germline V gives CDR1 DFQATT, CDR2 SNEGSKA (reference sequence). The CDR3 DNA follows: TGCAGTGCTCCGCGACTAGTCAACACCGGGGAGCTGTTTTTT. This sequence encodes CSAPRLVNTGELFF.

This clonotype is medium-sized (0.01 to 0.1%) by share. The CDR3 reads CASRRITTEQFF. CDR3 coding DNA: TGTGCCAGCCGACGAATAACAACTGAGCAGTTCTTC. V is TRBV27 and J is TRBJ2-1; D call uncertain. Trimming left V 8 bases short and J 9 bases short, with 14 bases between. The germline CDR1 and CDR2 sequences are MNHEY and SMNVEV (reference sequence). There are 12 residues in the CDR3.

CDR3 amino acids: CASSPAGLYNEQFF. CDR3 DNA sequence: TGTGCCAGCAGCCCAGCGGGACTCTACAATGAGCAGTTCTTC. This rearrangement joins TRBV9 to TRBJ2-1; TRBD2 agrees at 7 bases. The CDR3 runs 14 residues. CDR1 is SGDLS and CDR2 is YYNGEE in the germline V gene. The V and J ends lost 4 bases and 3 bases, in that order; junction bases with no gene match: 4.

The chain has TRBV10-3 and TRBJ2-5; possible D gene TRBD2, 6 bases. The V and J ends lost 10 bases and 5 bases respectively, with 17 bases between them. CDR3 length equals 13 residues. The V gene's germline CDR1 is ENHRY and CDR2 SYGVKD. The CDR3 sequence: CATIIRGWETQYF. DNA of the CDR3: TGTGCCACCATTATCCGGGGGTGGGAGACCCAGTACTTC.

This clonotype is medium-sized within its sample. The V gene is TRBV27, the J gene TRBJ2-4; D is unclear. The CDR3 is made up of 14 amino acids. V dropped 8 bases and J dropped 1 base, with 12 bases sitting between them. Germline V lookup: CDR1 MNHEY, CDR2 SMNVEV (reference sequence). The CDR3 region is CASQPLGAKNIQYF. CDR3 bases: TGTGCCAGCCAGCCCCTCGGCGCCAAAAACATTCAGTACTTC.

The chain is built from TRBV10-3 and TRBJ1-4, with no clear D. Trimming stripped 6 bases from V and 8 bases from J, with 16 bases between. The CDR3 consists of 14 residues. Germline CDR1 and CDR2: ENHRY and SYGVKD. The CDR3 sequence: CAIRNPGNGEKLFF. The CDR3 nucleotides read TGTGCCATCAGGAATCCCGGGAATGGAGAAAAACTGTTTTTT.

V usage is TRBV7-2 and J usage is TRBJ2-7, with 8 bases fitting TRBD1. V shed 0 bases and J 3 bases; nucleotides not matched to a gene: 4. The CDR3 has 15 amino acids. CDR1 and CDR2 from the germline V gene are SGHTA and FQGNSA. The CDR3, as DNA: TGTGCCAGCAGCTTAGCGGCAGGGGGCATCTACGAGCAGTACTTC. It translates to CASSLAAGGIYEQYF.

The rearrangement uses TRBV18 and TRBJ2-7, with D unresolved. Germline assignment: CDR1 KGHSH and CDR2 LQKENI. The CDR3 runs 12 residues. V lost 1 base, J lost 3 bases, and 4 bases lay in between. The CDR3 sequence: CASSPHDYEQYF. The CDR3 DNA reads TGTGCCAGCTCACCACATGACTACGAGCAGTACTTC.

The CDR3 nucleotides read TGCGCCAGCAGCTTACTAGCGGGGGGCCCGGGGTACACCGGGGAGCTGTTTTTT. It yields the protein CASSLLAGGPGYTGELFF. This rearrangement joins TRBV5-1 to TRBJ2-2, with TRBD2 matching over 12 bases. Trimming cost V 2 bases and J 3 bases; bases outside gene matches: 8. Germline assignment: CDR1 SGHRS and CDR2 YFSETQ. The CDR3 consists of 18 residues. Full variable domain (remainder filled in from reference TRBV5-1 and TRBJ2-2): KAGVTQTPRYLIKTRGQQVTLSCSPISGHRSVSWYQQTPGQGLQFLFEYFSETQRNKGNFPGRFSGRQFSNSRSEMNVSTLELGDSALYLCASSLLAGGPGYTGELFFGEGSRLTVL.

This clonotype has a handful of counts. The chain joins TRBV18 to TRBJ1-1, with 7 nucleotides matching TRBD1. Looked up from germline, CDR1 is KGHSH and CDR2 is LQKENI. The CDR3 is 12 amino acids. Trimming cost V 3 bases and J 12 bases; bases outside gene matches: 7. CDR3 bases: TGTGCCAGCTCACCTGACAGGGTCGAGACTTTCTTT. As protein: CASSPDRVETFF.

This clonotype has a single count. The chain uses TRBV6-2 or TRBV6-3 and TRBJ1-1, with D possibly matching TRBD1 (5 bases). Germline lookup yields CDR1 MNHEY and CDR2 SVGEGT. The CDR3 extends over 15 amino acids. The V and J ends lost 5 bases and 1 base respectively, with 14 bases between them. CDR3 nucleotides: TGTGCCAGCAGTCCCTGGGACTTGGGGAACACTGAAGCTTTCTTT. Translation gives CASSPWDLGNTEAFF.

In this sample, this clonotype turned up a few times. The V and J genes are TRBV19 and TRBJ1-2; D uncertain. The CDR3 loop spans 15 amino acids. V was trimmed by 7 bases and J by 4 bases, leaving 19 bases between them. The germline gives CDR1 LNHDA, CDR2 SQIVND (reference sequence). The CDR3 region is CASKPQVGGSYGYTF. The DNA for the CDR3 is TGTGCCAGTAAGCCCCAGGTCGGAGGGTCCTATGGCTACACCTTC.

The J gene is TRBJ1-2, the V gene TRBV5-1, with 9 bases matching TRBD1. From germline, CDR1 is SGHRS and CDR2 YFSETQ. The CDR3 consists of 15 residues. V dropped 4 bases and J dropped 1; count of bases not matched to a gene: 5. CDR3 in amino acids: CASSPGQGDNYGYTF. The CDR3, as DNA: TGCGCCAGCAGCCCGGGACAGGGAGATAACTATGGCTACACCTTC.

This CDR3 is CASSSPTGRTEAFF. CDR3 in DNA: TGCGCCAGCAGCTCCCCCACAGGGCGGACTGAAGCTTTCTTT. The V and J genes are TRBV5-1 and TRBJ1-1; D is perhaps TRBD1 (6 bases). The CDR3 has 14 amino acids. Trimming left V 3 bases short and J 5 bases short, with 14 bases between. Germline CDR1 is SGHRS and CDR2 is YFSETQ.

The V and J genes are TRBV21-1 and TRBJ2-2; the DNA was not compared with TRBD2, the D call given in the table. TRBV21-1 corresponds to a pseudogene. The CDR3 is 16 residues long. CDR3 nucleotide sequence: TGTGCCAGCAGCAATTCTAGCGGGCCTAACCCCGGGGAGCTGTTTTTT. It specifies CASSNSSGPNPGELFF.

The chain uses TRBV6-1 and TRBJ2-2, with 7 bases lining up with TRBD1. This CDR3 contains 14 residues. Germline values: CDR1 MNHNS, CDR2 SASEGT. The J segment lost 7 bases and the V segment lost 1 base, leaving 3 bases of the junction unmatched. CDR3 nucleotide sequence: TGTGCCAGCAGTGAAGAGGGACAGAACGGGGAGCTGTTTTTT. Encoded protein: CASSEEGQNGELFF.

V is TRBV20-1 and J is TRBJ2-7; no reliable D call. This CDR3 spans 12 amino acids. Per the germline V gene, CDR1 is DFQATT and CDR2 is SNEGSKA (reference sequence). Trimming pared 2 bases from V and 3 bases from J, leaving 8 bases between. CDR3 DNA: TGCAGTGCTAGATCGAACAACTACGAGCAGTACTTC. Translated: CSARSNNYEQYF.

The gene calls are TRBV7-9 and TRBJ1-2; 8 bases match TRBD1. CDR3 length equals 14 residues. Trimming took 5 bases from V and 3 from J; bases not matched to a gene: 5. Germline V gene data show CDR1 as SEHNR and CDR2 as FQNEAQ (reference sequence). Written as DNA, the CDR3 is TGTGCCAGCAGCCTTGGACAGGGTGACTATGGCTACACCTTC. Its translation: CASSLGQGDYGYTF.

The sample holds a few counts of this clonotype. The chain employs TRBV2 and TRBJ1-5; 10 bases are a match to TRBD1. CDR3 length equals 15 residues. Trimming removed 5 bases from V and 2 bases from J; junction bases left unmatched: 3. Germline V gene lookup returns CDR1 SNHLY and CDR2 FYNNEI. The CDR3 sequence: CASSSGTGGNQPQHF. In nucleotides, the CDR3 is TGTGCCAGCAGTTCCGGGACAGGGGGCAATCAGCCCCAGCATTTT.

This clonotype was observed once. V and J are TRBV11-3 and TRBJ1-1; 12 bases agree with TRBD1. With V trimmed by 5 bases and J by 4 bases, 5 bases remained unmatched. Germline V gene sequence: CDR1 SGHNT, CDR2 YENEEA. CDR3 length equals 15 residues. Here the CDR3 reads CASSPGQGAVTEAFF. CDR3 coding DNA: TGTGCCAGCAGCCCGGGACAGGGGGCTGTCACTGAAGCTTTCTTT.

This rearrangement joins TRBV29-1 to TRBJ2-3; 12 nucleotides line up with TRBD1. Germline CDR1 and CDR2: SQVTM and ANQGSEA. With 7 bases clipped from V and 3 bases from J, the junction kept 11 bases outside the gene matches. The CDR3 covers 16 residues. This CDR3 reads CSAGTGGIGGTDTQYF. The CDR3 DNA reads TGCAGCGCCGGGACAGGGGGCATCGGCGGGACAGATACGCAGTATTTT.